The clone carrying this TCR beta chain was counted many times. Its specificity is unknown. The CDR3 contains 15 residues. V lost 3 bases to trimming and J lost 14 bases; unmatched junction nucleotides: 16. Germline-derived CDR1 and CDR2 are SGHAT and FQNNGV. Notes on the study in general: In terms of TCR gene usage, tumor memory CD4+ T cells clustered together with blood and lymph node memory CD4+ cells, as well as with lymph node naive CD4+ cells. The larger cohort examined one V-J beta rearrangement, not whole repertoires.

TCRdb itself ran the 5' RACE reads through MiXCR, one entry per CDR3 protein. Altogether over 55,000 distinct CDR3 sequences are present, roughly 30% being singletons, with the ten largest covering less than 3.5%. Memory CD4+ T cells were sorted as CD4+CD45RO+CD25- cells. The sequence derives from a female donor with breast cancer. The V gene is TRBV11-2, the J gene TRBJ1-2, with 9 bases lining up with TRBD1. The sequenced material came from tumor-infiltrating memory CD4+ T cells sorted from the breast tumor. The subset: memory CD4+ T cells, CD4+CD45RO+CD25-. This CDR3 is CASSFTGGQGSLGTF. In DNA, the CDR3 is TGTGCCAGCAGCTTTACGGGGGGACAGGGATCGCTTGGGACCTTC.